This TCR beta chain comes out of a study of blood T cell repertoires in COVID-19. Overall study: Samples representing acute and convalescent COVID-19 were sourced from the United States, Italy and Spain. The analysed material was cDNA or gDNA that came from T cells, B-cell-depleted T cells, or PBMCs.

J gave up 7 bases and V 2 bases, and 4 bases lay outside the gene matches. The CDR3 consists of 14 residues. The V gene's germline CDR1 is SGHTA and CDR2 FQGTGA. Original analysis: Nucleated cell counts were estimated from reference gene primer amplification. TCRdb's copy holds only in-frame clones and misses some; the assay was immunoSEQ multiplex PCR. V, J and clone size derive from that table, while D and trimming were established from the DNA sequence. The sample records 90,000 to 100,000 clones, roughly 84% being singletons. The clonotype comes from a man aged 65-85 years with active or convalescent COVID-19. The sequencing input was peripheral blood. The V call is TRBV7-3, the J call TRBJ2-2; 7 bases are shared with TRBD2. The CDR3 here is CASSLGTNLGELFF. The DNA for the CDR3 is TGTGCCAGCAGCTTAGGGACTAACCTCGGGGAGCTGTTTTTT.